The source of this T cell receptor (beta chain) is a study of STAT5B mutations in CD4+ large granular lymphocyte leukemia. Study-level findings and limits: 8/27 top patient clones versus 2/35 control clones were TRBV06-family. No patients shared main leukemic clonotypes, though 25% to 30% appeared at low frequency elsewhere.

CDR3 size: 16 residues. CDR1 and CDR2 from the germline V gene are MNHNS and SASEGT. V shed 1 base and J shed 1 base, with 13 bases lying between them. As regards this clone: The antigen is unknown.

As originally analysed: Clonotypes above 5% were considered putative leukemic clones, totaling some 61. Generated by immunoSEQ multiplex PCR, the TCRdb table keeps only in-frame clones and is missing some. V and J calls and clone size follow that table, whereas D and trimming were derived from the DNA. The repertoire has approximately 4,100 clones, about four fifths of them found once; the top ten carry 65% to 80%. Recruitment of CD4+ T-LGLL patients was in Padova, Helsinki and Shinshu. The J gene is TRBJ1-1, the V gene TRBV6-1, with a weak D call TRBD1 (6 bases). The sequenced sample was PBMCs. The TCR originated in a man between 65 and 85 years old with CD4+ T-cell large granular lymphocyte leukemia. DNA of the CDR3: TGTGCCAGCAGTGAAGGGGCAGGGGTGAAGAACACTGAAGCTTTCTTT. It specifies CASSEGAGVKNTEAFF.